The 23 T cell receptor beta chains given below trace back to one sample, sequenced in a study of blood T cell repertoires in COVID-19. The table came from immunoSEQ multiplex PCR; TCRdb's copy has only in-frame clones and leaves some out. The sample contains about 94,000 clones, about four fifths of which appear only once. Sequencing used peripheral blood. The receptors were sampled from a man aged 55 to 70 with acute or convalescent COVID-19.

The J gene is TRBJ1-6, the V gene TRBV19, with TRBD1 identical over 9 bases. V lost 4 bases and J lost 5; bases outside the gene matches: 9. This CDR3 contains 17 residues. Germline V gives CDR1 LNHDA, CDR2 SQIVND (reference sequence). CDR3 DNA: TGTGCCAGTAGTAGGGGACAGGGCCTAACCGATAATTCACCCCTCCACTTT. Its protein is CASSRGQGLTDNSPLHF.

The chain links TRBV4-1 to TRBJ1-4; D uncertain. The CDR3 is 16 amino acids. Trimming stripped 1 base from V and 1 base from J, with 10 bases between. CDR1 and CDR2 (germline): MGHRA, YSYEKL. CDR3 bases: TGCGCCAGCAGCCAAGGGAGGGTAGGAACTAATGAAAAACTGTTTTTT. This encodes CASSQGRVGTNEKLFF.

V and J are TRBV6-5 and TRBJ1-2; 7 bases map to TRBD1. Germline-derived CDR1 and CDR2 are MNHEY and SVGAGI. This CDR3 has 14 amino acids. Unmatched junction bases numbered 11, after V lost 5 bases and J lost 8 bases. As DNA, the CDR3 is TGTGCCAGCAGTCCTAGCCCTCTACAGGGGGGCTACACCTTC. This gives the protein CASSPSPLQGGYTF.

This chain connects TRBV29-1 to TRBJ1-2, with TRBD1 identical over 7 bases. Trimming cost V 3 bases and J 4 bases; bases outside gene matches: 2. This CDR3 spans 12 amino acids. Germline CDR1 is SQVTM and CDR2 is ANQGSEA. This CDR3 reads CSVDQGGYGYTF. The CDR3 DNA reads as TGCAGCGTTGATCAGGGGGGCTATGGCTACACCTTC.

The sample holds one count of this clone. J is TRBJ2-1 and V is TRBV18, with D tentatively TRBD2 (6 bases). Germline CDR1 is KGHSH and CDR2 is LQKENI. The CDR3 contains 12 residues. V dropped 6 bases and J dropped 6 bases, with 9 bases sitting between them. This chain's CDR3 is CASSEGRNEQFF. Here the CDR3 DNA reads TGTGCCAGCTCGGAGGGGCGCAATGAGCAGTTCTTC.

This chain uses TRBV6-6 with TRBJ1-2; tentatively, D is TRBD1 (5 bases). V was trimmed by 4 bases and J by 4 bases, leaving 13 bases between them. This CDR3 is built from 14 residues. In germline, CDR1 is MNHNY, CDR2 SVGAGI (reference sequence). The DNA for the CDR3 is TGTGCCAGCAGTTCCCGCGACAGTATCTATGGCTACACCTTC. Amino acid sequence: CASSSRDSIYGYTF.

The chain has TRBV27 and TRBJ1-2; possibly TRBD1 for D (5 bases). Trimming left V 2 bases short and J 6 bases short, with 16 bases between. CDR3 size: 15 residues. Germline-derived CDR1 and CDR2 are MNHEY and SMNVEV (reference sequence). Here the CDR3 reads CASSLAGGAPNGYTF. The CDR3 DNA sequence: TGTGCCAGCAGTTTAGCGGGGGGTGCCCCCAATGGCTACACCTTC.

This sequence joins TRBV24-1 and TRBJ1-2; 7 nucleotides align to TRBD1. CDR1 and CDR2 from the germline V gene are KGHDR and SFDVKD. V trimming: 4 bases; J trimming: 6 bases; junction bases outside the gene matches: 4. The CDR3 loop spans 13 amino acids. In DNA, the CDR3 is TGTGCCACCAGTGACAGGGGGAAAGATGGCTACACCTTC. It specifies CATSDRGKDGYTF.

This clone was counted only a few times. The rearrangement joins TRBV2 to TRBJ1-2; TRBD1 matches 8 bases. The CDR3 runs to 13 residues. Germline V CDR1 and CDR2: SNHLY, FYNNEI. Trimming at V came to 6 bases and at J to 7 bases, leaving 7 bases not matched to a gene. The CDR3 DNA reads as TGTGCCAGCAGAGGACAGGGAACGGGTGGCTACACCTTC. Protein sequence: CASRGQGTGGYTF.

V gene TRBV3-1 (or the pseudogene TRBV3-2) combines with J gene TRBJ2-2, with 9 bases fitting TRBD2. This CDR3 has 15 amino acids. Germline CDR1 is LGHDT and CDR2 is YNNKEL (reference sequence). Trimming took 4 bases from V and 1 from J; bases not matched to a gene: 1. The CDR3 DNA is TGTGCCAGCAGCCCGCGGGGGGGGAACACCGGGGAGCTGTTTTTT. Translated, it gives CASSPRGGNTGELFF.

The chain carries TRBV9 and TRBJ2-7, with 9 bases matching TRBD1. The CDR3 is made up of 13 amino acids. The J segment lost 6 bases and the V segment lost 5 bases, leaving 6 bases of the junction unmatched. Germline-derived CDR1 and CDR2 are SGDLS and YYNGEE. The CDR3 DNA sequence: TGTGCCAGCAGTTCGGGACAGGGAGGCGAGCAGTACTTC. As protein: CASSSGQGGEQYF.

The chain links TRBV28 to TRBJ1-1, with D maybe TRBD1 (5 bases). In germline, CDR1 is MDHEN, CDR2 SYDVKM. V was shortened by 11 bases and J by 7 bases, with 29 bases between the two germline ends. This CDR3 contains 16 residues. Here the CDR3 reads CAGASGTVGEEDEAFF. The CDR3 DNA is TGTGCCGGAGCGTCTGGGACTGTAGGGGAAGAGGATGAAGCTTTCTTT.

V usage is TRBV10-3 and J usage is TRBJ2-6; D remains unclear. CDR1 ENHRY and CDR2 SYGVKD come from the germline V gene. The CDR3 sequence is 16 residues long. Trimming took off 8 bases at V and 2 bases at J, with 16 bases between the two ends. CDR3 in amino acids: CAIFGVLPTGANVLTF. CDR3 DNA sequence: TGTGCCATCTTCGGAGTTCTACCCACTGGGGCCAACGTCCTGACTTTC.

The chain recombines TRBV18 with TRBJ2-3; no clear D. This CDR3 has 19 residues. CDR1 and CDR2 (germline): KGHSH, LQKENI. V was pared by 5 bases and J by 1 base, with 25 bases between. CDR3 coding DNA: TGTGCCAGCTCAGAGGCAGAAGTTAGTAGGAAGACTGGCACAGATACGCAGTATTTT. This encodes CASSEAEVSRKTGTDTQYF.

V gene TRBV5-1 combines with J gene TRBJ1-3, with D possibly matching TRBD1 (6 bases). V lost 4 bases and J 0 bases, leaving 14 bases between the germline ends. CDR3 length: 16 residues. Germline-derived CDR1 and CDR2 are SGHRS and YFSETQ. The CDR3 bases are TGCGCCAGCAGCATCGGGACACGGAGCTCTGGAAACACCATATATTTT. Residues: CASSIGTRSSGNTIYF.

The chain joins TRBV29-1 to TRBJ1-4; TRBD1 matches 9 bases. Trimming cost V 4 bases and J 5 bases; bases outside gene matches: 5. This CDR3 region has 14 residues. Germline assignment: CDR1 SQVTM and CDR2 ANQGSEA. The CDR3 coding sequence is TGCAGCGTTGGTAGCGGGACAGGGAATGAAAAACTGTTTTTT. This encodes CSVGSGTGNEKLFF.

The chain's CDR3 is CASSQDSSRGRNYGYTF. CDR3 nucleotides: TGTGCCAGCAGCCAAGATTCCTCCAGGGGGAGAAACTATGGCTACACCTTC. The chain joins TRBV14 to TRBJ1-2, with TRBD1 matching 7 bases. The CDR3 contains 17 residues. With V trimmed by 0 bases and J by 2 bases, 9 bases remained unmatched. Looked up from germline, CDR1 is SGHDN and CDR2 is FVKESK.

The chain employs TRBV5-1 and TRBJ1-1, with 7 bases lining up with TRBD1. The CDR3 length is 16 residues. With 2 bases clipped from V and 3 bases from J, the junction kept 10 bases outside the gene matches. Germline assignment: CDR1 SGHRS and CDR2 YFSETQ. The CDR3 sequence is CASSFQVRGEDTEAFF. The CDR3 bases are TGCGCCAGCAGCTTCCAGGTCAGGGGGGAGGACACTGAAGCTTTCTTT.

There are a few counts of this clone. The gene calls are TRBV10-3 and TRBJ1-2, with unresolved D. The V end lost 7 bases, the J end lost 1 base, and 10 bases lay between the germline ends. The CDR3 is made up of 13 amino acids. The germline gives CDR1 ENHRY, CDR2 SYGVKD. CDR3 DNA: TGTGCCATCACCCTCTCCGTTAACTATGGCTACACCTTC. Translating gives CAITLSVNYGYTF.

V usage is TRBV2 and J usage is TRBJ2-7; D is possibly TRBD1 (6 bases). The CDR3 is 15 amino acids. V dropped 6 bases and J dropped 0 bases, with 15 bases sitting between them. Germline CDR1 reads SNHLY; CDR2 reads FYNNEI. The CDR3 nucleotides read TGTGCCAGCAGCAAGACAGGCCTCAGCTCCTACGAGCAGTACTTC. Its protein is CASSKTGLSSYEQYF.

The chain couples TRBV2 to TRBJ1-4, with D perhaps matching TRBD1 (6 bases). Germline assignment: CDR1 SNHLY and CDR2 FYNNEI. V lost 6 bases and J lost 1, with 18 bases in between. The CDR3 runs to 17 residues. For the CDR3, the DNA is TGTGCCAGCAGCGATCCACGACAGGTCCTAACTAATGAAAAACTGTTTTTT. This encodes CASSDPRQVLTNEKLFF.

The chain carries TRBV27 and TRBJ2-7; TRBD1 matches 9 bases. Germline trimming cut 5 bases from V and 6 bases from J; bases unmatched to any gene: 5. Germline-derived CDR1 and CDR2 are MNHEY and SMNVEV (reference sequence). The CDR3 contains 13 residues. The CDR3 sequence: CASSPGQGLEQYF. The CDR3 DNA reads TGTGCCAGCAGTCCGGGACAGGGCCTCGAGCAGTACTTC.

The table lists this clone with a count of one. The chain combines TRBV9 with TRBJ2-3; 10 nucleotides agree with TRBD2. Germline lookup yields CDR1 SGDLS and CDR2 YYNGEE. CDR3 size: 14 residues. The V segment lost 3 bases and the J segment 6 bases; nucleotides outside the gene matches: 4. The CDR3 nucleotides read TGTGCCAGCAGCGACCTAGCGGGGGCGGATACGCAGTATTTT. Amino acid sequence: CASSDLAGADTQYF.